A selection of T cell receptor beta chains follows, all from one sample in a study of T cells in Graves' hyperthyroidism and ophthalmopathy. TCRdb recomputed calls from the multiplex PCR reads with MiXCR, one row per CDR3 protein. This table holds around 690,000 distinct CDR3 sequences, 17% found once. The sample comprised blood. These receptors came from a man over 45 with Graves' hyperthyroidism. The CDR3 runs from the conserved cysteine through the conserved F or W. D genes are given only for firm matches. Rows give clone size only sometimes, using once, few, many, or a class for an expanded clone.

D	V	J	size	CDR3	DNA
.	TRBV10-3	TRBJ2-7	many	CATVLGPGSYEQYF	TGTGCCACCGTTTTGGGACCGGGGTCCTACGAGCAGTACTTC
TRBD1	TRBV28	TRBJ1-1	.	CASSAQGQGGANTEAFF	TGTGCCAGCAGTGCCCAGGGACAGGGGGGGGCGAACACTGAAGCTTTCTTT
.	TRBV27	TRBJ2-1	many	CASSLYGGVGNEQFF	TGTGCCAGCAGTTTATATGGAGGGGTAGGTAATGAGCAGTTCTTC
TRBD2	TRBV9	TRBJ2-1	.	CASSVSGLAKGNEQFF	TGTGCCAGCAGCGTCTCCGGACTAGCGAAGGGGAATGAGCAGTTCTTC
TRBD1	TRBV12-3/TRBV12-4	TRBJ1-5	many	CASSFGDRGFQPQHF	TGTGCCAGCAGTTTCGGGGACAGGGGTTTCCAGCCCCAGCATTTT
TRBD1	TRBV19	TRBJ2-7	few	CASRGAGQGVYEQYF	TGTGCCAGTAGAGGGGCGGGACAGGGGGTCTACGAGCAGTACTTC
.	TRBV13	TRBJ2-7	many	CASSLVGRAYEQYF	TGTGCCAGCAGCTTAGTGGGGCGGGCCTACGAGCAGTACTTC
.	TRBV24-1	TRBJ2-5	many	CASCGGAQETQYF	TGTGCCTCTTGTGGAGGGGCCCAAGAGACCCAGTACTTC
.	TRBV20-1	TRBJ1-2	many	CSASTEDYYGYTF	TGCAGTGCTAGTACCGAAGACTACTATGGCTACACCTTC
TRBD2	TRBV7-2	TRBJ2-5	few	CASSLQGVASGGGAQYF	TGTGCCAGCAGCCTCCAGGGAGTGGCTAGCGGGGGGGGGGCCCAGTACTTC
.	TRBV12-5	TRBJ2-7	many	CASGFGEDEQYF	TGTGCTAGTGGTTTTGGGGAGGACGAGCAGTACTTC
.	TRBV28	TRBJ2-1	.	CASFEGGGGGNEQFF	TGTGCCAGCTTCGAAGGGGGAGGAGGGGGCAATGAGCAGTTCTTC
TRBD2	TRBV18	TRBJ2-7	many	CASSPSAGGEDEQYF	TGTGCCAGCTCACCTTCTGCGGGAGGGGAGGACGAGCAGTACTTC
TRBD1	TRBV6-5	TRBJ1-1	few	CASSYPGQGTTEAFF	TGTGCCAGCAGTTACCCCGGACAGGGGACGACTGAAGCTTTCTTT
TRBD2	TRBV27	TRBJ2-7	many	CASWGTRWYEQYF	TGTGCCAGCTGGGGGACTAGGTGGTACGAGCAGTACTTC